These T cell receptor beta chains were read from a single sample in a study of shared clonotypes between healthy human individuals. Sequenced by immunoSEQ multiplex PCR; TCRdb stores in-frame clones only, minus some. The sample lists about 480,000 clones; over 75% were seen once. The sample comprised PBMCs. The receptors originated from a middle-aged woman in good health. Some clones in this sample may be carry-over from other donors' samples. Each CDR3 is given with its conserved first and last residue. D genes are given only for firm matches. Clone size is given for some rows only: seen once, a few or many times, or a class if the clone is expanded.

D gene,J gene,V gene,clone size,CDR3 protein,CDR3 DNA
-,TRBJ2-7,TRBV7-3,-,CASSPRGSYEQYF,TGTGCCAGCAGCCCCCGGGGCTCTTACGAGCAGTACTTC
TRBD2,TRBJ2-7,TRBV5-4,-,CASSFLGGSREQYF,TGTGCCAGCAGCTTTTTGGGGGGGTCAAGAGAGCAGTACTTC
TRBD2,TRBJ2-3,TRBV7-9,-,CASSLAGGVAEDTDTQYF,TGTGCCAGCAGCTTAGCGGGAGGGGTAGCGGAGGACACAGATACGCAGTATTTT
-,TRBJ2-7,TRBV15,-,CATSRGAGEYEQYF,TGTGCCACCAGCAGAGGCGCAGGAGAATACGAGCAGTACTTC
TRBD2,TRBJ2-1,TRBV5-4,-,CASSLTSGIYNEQFF,TGTGCCAGCAGCTTAACTAGCGGGATCTACAATGAGCAGTTCTTC
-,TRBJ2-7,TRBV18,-,CASSPSGGAGYEQYF,TGTGCCAGCTCACCTTCTGGGGGCGCAGGGTACGAGCAGTACTTC
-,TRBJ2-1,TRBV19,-,CASSSAPSSYNEQFF,TGTGCCAGTAGTTCGGCACCGAGCTCCTACAATGAGCAGTTCTTC
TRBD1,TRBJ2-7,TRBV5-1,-,CASSLTGQEVNEQYF,TGCGCCAGCAGCTTGACCGGACAGGAAGTTAACGAGCAGTACTTC
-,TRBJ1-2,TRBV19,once,CASSMGPAYGYTF,TGTGCCAGTAGTATGGGCCCGGCCTATGGCTACACCTTC
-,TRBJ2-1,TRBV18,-,CASSPLTRPYNEQFF,TGTGCCAGCTCACCTCTGACGAGGCCGTACAATGAGCAGTTCTTC
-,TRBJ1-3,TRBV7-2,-,CASSLAVGNTIYF,TGTGCCAGCAGCTTAGCAGTCGGAAACACCATATATTTT
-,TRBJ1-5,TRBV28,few,CASSGPRGQPQHF,TGTGCCTCCTCGGGGCCCCGAGGTCAGCCCCAGCATTTT
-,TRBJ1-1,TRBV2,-,CASSSRDWDTEAFF,TGTGCCAGCAGTAGCAGGGACTGGGACACTGAAGCTTTCTTT
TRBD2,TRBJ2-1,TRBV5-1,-,CASSLSSGSSYNEQFF,TGCGCCAGCAGCTTGTCTAGCGGTAGCTCCTACAATGAGCAGTTCTTC
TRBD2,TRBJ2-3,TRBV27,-,CASTQVAGVAPDTQYF,TGTGCCAGCACCCAAGTGGCGGGAGTTGCCCCAGATACGCAGTATTTT
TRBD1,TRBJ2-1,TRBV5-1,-,CASSPISGTGGYNEQFF,TGCGCCAGCAGCCCCATCTCCGGGACAGGGGGCTACAATGAGCAGTTCTTC
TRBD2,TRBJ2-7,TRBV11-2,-,CASSLVAGGQTFVEQYF,TGTGCCAGCAGCTTAGTAGCGGGGGGACAGACGTTTGTCGAGCAGTACTTC
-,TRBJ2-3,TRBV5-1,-,CASSLGTASDTQYF,TGCGCCAGCAGCTTGGGTACAGCCTCAGATACGCAGTATTTT
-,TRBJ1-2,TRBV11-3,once,CASSATMDYGYTF,TGTGCCAGCAGCGCAACGATGGACTATGGCTACACCTTC
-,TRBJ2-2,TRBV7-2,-,CASSGRLNTGELFF,TGTGCCAGCAGCGGCCGACTCAACACCGGGGAGCTGTTTTTT
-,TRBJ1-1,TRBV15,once,CATSREILGRWGTEAFF,TGTGCCACCAGCAGGGAGATTCTCGGACGGTGGGGGACTGAAGCTTTCTTT
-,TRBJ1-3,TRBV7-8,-,CASSPLRGVVSGNTIYF,TGTGCCAGCAGCCCCCTCCGGGGGGTTGTCTCTGGAAACACCATATATTTT
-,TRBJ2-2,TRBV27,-,CASSLRGSNTGELFF,TGTGCCAGCAGTTTAAGGGGGTCTAACACCGGGGAGCTGTTTTTT
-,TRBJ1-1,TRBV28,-,CASSHYRTEAFF,TGTGCCAGCAGTCACTATCGGACTGAAGCTTTCTTT
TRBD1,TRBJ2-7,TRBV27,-,CASSLGTGRYEQYF,TGTGCCAGCAGTTTGGGGACAGGCCGCTACGAGCAGTACTTC
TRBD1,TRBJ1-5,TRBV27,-,CASSPPGQNSNQPQHF,TGTGCCAGCAGTCCCCCGGGACAGAATAGCAATCAGCCCCAGCATTTT
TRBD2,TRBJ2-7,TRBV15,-,CATSRDLGSGSREQYF,TGTGCCACCAGCAGAGATCTGGGTAGCGGGAGTAGGGAGCAGTACTTC
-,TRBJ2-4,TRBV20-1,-,CSAKGGDIQYF,TGCAGTGCTAAAGGGGGAGACATTCAGTACTTC
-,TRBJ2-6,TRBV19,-,CASSIFSSSGANVLTF,TGTGCCAGTAGTATTTTCAGTTCTTCTGGGGCCAACGTCCTGACTTTC
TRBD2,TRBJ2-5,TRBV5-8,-,CASSLSGGVGETQYF,TGTGCCAGCAGCTTGTCGGGGGGGGTTGGAGAGACCCAGTACTTC
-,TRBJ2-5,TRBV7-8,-,CASSSSRTWETQYF,TGTGCCAGCAGCTCCAGTCGTACCTGGGAGACCCAGTACTTC
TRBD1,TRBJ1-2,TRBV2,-,CASSELQGYYGYTF,TGTGCCAGCAGTGAATTACAGGGGTACTATGGCTACACCTTC
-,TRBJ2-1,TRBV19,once,CASSPGLSYNEQFF,TGTGCCAGTAGTCCGGGACTTTCCTACAATGAGCAGTTCTTC
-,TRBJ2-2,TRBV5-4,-,CASSLPSINTGELFF,TGTGCCAGCAGCTTGCCCTCAATAAACACCGGGGAGCTGTTTTTT
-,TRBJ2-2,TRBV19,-,CASSIYETTGELFF,TGTGCCAGTAGTATTTATGAAACCACCGGGGAGCTGTTTTTT
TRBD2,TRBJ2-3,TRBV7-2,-,CASSPSGLAVTDTQYF,TGTGCCAGCAGCCCCTCGGGACTAGCGGTCACAGATACGCAGTATTTT
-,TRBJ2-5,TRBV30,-,CAWSVRLGETQYF,TGTGCCTGGAGTGTGCGGTTGGGGGAGACCCAGTACTTC
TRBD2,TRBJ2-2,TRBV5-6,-,CASSLVLAGGLTGELFF,TGTGCCAGCAGCTTGGTACTAGCGGGAGGTCTCACCGGGGAGCTGTTTTTT
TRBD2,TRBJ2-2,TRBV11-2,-,CASSFTSARNTGELFF,TGTGCCAGCAGCTTCACTAGCGCTAGGAACACCGGGGAGCTGTTTTTT
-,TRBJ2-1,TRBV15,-,CATSRVGGKAYNEQFF,TGTGCCACCAGCAGAGTGGGGGGCAAAGCCTACAATGAGCAGTTCTTC
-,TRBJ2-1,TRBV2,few,CASSETGYNEQFF,TGTGCCAGCAGTGAGACTGGCTACAATGAGCAGTTCTTC
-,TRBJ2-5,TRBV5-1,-,CASSSEIGTEQYF,TGCGCCAGCAGTTCCGAAATCGGTACAGAGCAGTACTTC
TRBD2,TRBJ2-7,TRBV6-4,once,CASSDSLAGDPSQPYEQYF,TGTGCCAGCAGTGACTCTTTAGCGGGAGACCCGTCACAACCCTACGAGCAGTACTTC
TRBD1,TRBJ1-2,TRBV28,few,CASSGTGVGYTF,TGTGCCAGCAGTGGGACAGGGGTTGGCTACACCTTC
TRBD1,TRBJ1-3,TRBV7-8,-,CASSFGTGRGNTIYF,TGTGCCAGCAGCTTCGGGACAGGACGGGGAAACACCATATATTTT
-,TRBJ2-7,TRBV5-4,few,CASSFGRDYEQYF,TGTGCCAGCAGCTTTGGCAGGGACTACGAGCAGTACTTC
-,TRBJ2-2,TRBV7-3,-,CASSPGAEGTGELFF,TGTGCCAGCAGCCCAGGAGCCGAAGGGACCGGGGAGCTGTTTTTT
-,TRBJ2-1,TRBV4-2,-,CASSQDKDPYNEQFF,TGTGCCAGCAGCCAAGATAAGGACCCCTACAATGAGCAGTTCTTC
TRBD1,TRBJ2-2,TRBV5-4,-,CASSLGQGAGELFF,TGTGCCAGCAGCTTGGGACAGGGGGCCGGGGAGCTGTTTTTT
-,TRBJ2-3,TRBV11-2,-,CASSLNVGADTQYF,TGTGCCAGCAGCTTAAACGTGGGGGCAGATACGCAGTATTTT
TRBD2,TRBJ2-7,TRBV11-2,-,CASSLVAGDRSEQYF,TGTGCCAGCAGCTTAGTAGCGGGAGACCGTTCCGAGCAGTACTTC
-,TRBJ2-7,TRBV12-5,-,CATWRGARF,TGTGCTACTTGGAGGGGGGCCCGCTTC
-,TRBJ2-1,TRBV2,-,CASNGNSPEQFF,TGTGCCAGCAATGGGAATAGCCCTGAGCAGTTCTTC
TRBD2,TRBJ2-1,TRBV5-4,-,CASSSGTSGNYNEQFF,TGTGCCAGCAGCTCGGGGACTAGCGGGAACTACAATGAGCAGTTCTTC
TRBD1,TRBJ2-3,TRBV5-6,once,CASSVPGQSTDTQYF,TGTGCCAGCAGCGTGCCGGGACAGAGCACAGATACGCAGTATTTT
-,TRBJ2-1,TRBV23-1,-,CASSHPGPSYNEQFF,TGCGCCAGCAGTCACCCGGGTCCCTCCTACAATGAGCAGTTCTTC
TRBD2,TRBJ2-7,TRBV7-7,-,CASIPSGAYEQYF,TGTGCTAGCATCCCCAGCGGGGCCTACGAGCAGTACTTC
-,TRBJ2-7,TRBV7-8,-,CASSSGPGHLSYEQYF,TGTGCCAGCAGCTCAGGTCCGGGACACTTATCCTACGAGCAGTACTTC
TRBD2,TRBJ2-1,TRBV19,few,CASSISSGRHDEQFF,TGTGCCAGTAGTATATCTAGCGGGAGACACGATGAGCAGTTCTTC